Shown below are 6 T cell receptor beta chains from a single sample sequenced in a study of T-cell memory formation after mild COVID-19. A single record per CDR3 protein comes from TCRdb applying MiXCR to the 5' RACE reads. Altogether 150,000 to 200,000 distinct CDR3 sequences are present, about an eighth being singletons, with the ten largest covering more than 3%. Material for sequencing was PBMCs or a T cell subset sorted from them (not recorded which). Source of these receptors: a man between 18 and 35 years old who had mild COVID-19 (a few samples of this study predate the infection). Cell type and time point are not known.

This clonotype has just a few counts. The chain has TRBV7-9 and TRBJ2-2; D may be TRBD1 (5 bases). Trimming took 4 bases from V and 6 from J, leaving 12 bases between them. This CDR3 has 14 residues. Looked up from germline, CDR1 is SEHNR and CDR2 is FQNEAQ (reference sequence). CDR3 residues: CASSSFLGAGELFF. The DNA for the CDR3 is TGTGCCAGCAGCTCTTTTCTAGGGGCCGGGGAGCTGTTTTTT.

This rearrangement joins TRBV3-1 to TRBJ2-5; 14 positions match TRBD2. The CDR3 has 16 residues. The V segment lost 5 bases and the J segment 1 base; nucleotides outside the gene matches: 3. Germline V gene sequence: CDR1 LGHDT, CDR2 YNNKEL (reference sequence). The CDR3 nucleotides read TGTGCCAGCAGCAAGGGACTAGCGGGGGTCCAAGAGACCCAGTACTTC. Translation gives CASSKGLAGVQETQYF.

The chain carries TRBV5-1 and TRBJ1-1, with a weak D call TRBD1 (6 bases). With 0 bases removed from V and 9 bases from J, the gap between germline ends came to 18 bases. The CDR3 extends over 15 amino acids. The V gene's germline CDR1 is SGHRS and CDR2 YFSETQ. This chain's CDR3 is CASSLGVASQGKAFF. The DNA for the CDR3 is TGCGCCAGCAGCTTGGGGGTCGCGTCACAGGGAAAAGCTTTCTTT.

Only a few counts were recorded for this clonotype. The chain recombines TRBV5-1 with TRBJ2-1; TRBD1 is a possible D gene (6 bases). Trimming shortened V by 4 bases and J by 3 bases, and 8 bases separated the two germline ends. The CDR3 extends over 13 amino acids. Germline loops: CDR1 SGHRS, CDR2 YFSETQ. CDR3 in amino acids: CASSMDSYNEQFF. CDR3 DNA sequence: TGCGCCAGCAGCATGGACAGCTACAATGAGCAGTTCTTC.

The genes are TRBV9 and TRBJ2-3; TRBD1 might be the D (6 bases). Trimming pared 2 bases from V and 6 bases from J, leaving 13 bases between. Germline values: CDR1 SGDLS, CDR2 YYNGEE. The CDR3 consists of 14 residues. CDR3 sequence: CASSVRTVPDTQYF. CDR3 coding DNA: TGTGCCAGCAGCGTCCGGACAGTCCCGGATACGCAGTATTTT.

The V gene is TRBV20-1, the J gene TRBJ1-2; the match to TRBD1 covers 7 bases. CDR1 is DFQATT, CDR2 SNEGSKA, per germline (reference sequence). The V gene end was trimmed by 0 bases and the J gene end by 4 bases; junction bases not matched to a gene: 8. This CDR3 is built from 15 residues. CDR3 in DNA: TGCAGTGCTAGAGATCCGGGACAGAGATTCTATGGCTACACCTTC. The encoded protein is CSARDPGQRFYGYTF.